This T cell receptor (beta chain) stems from a study of blood T cell repertoires in COVID-19. Clones were sequenced by immunoSEQ multiplex PCR, and TCRdb holds only the in-frame ones, with some missing. The sample shows roughly 91,000 clones, approximately 78% of them seen only once. Trimming at V came to 2 bases and at J to 6 bases, leaving 5 bases not matched to a gene. The CDR3 has 14 amino acids. Germline V gene sequence: CDR1 SGHDT, CDR2 YYEEEE. This receptor was obtained from a woman at least 80 years old with acute or convalescent COVID-19. Sequenced sample: peripheral blood. This chain connects TRBV5-6 to TRBJ2-4; 7 nucleotides line up with TRBD2. The DNA for the CDR3 is TGTGCCAGCAGCTTAGACGGACTAGGAAACATTCAGTACTTC. Translated, it gives CASSLDGLGNIQYF.